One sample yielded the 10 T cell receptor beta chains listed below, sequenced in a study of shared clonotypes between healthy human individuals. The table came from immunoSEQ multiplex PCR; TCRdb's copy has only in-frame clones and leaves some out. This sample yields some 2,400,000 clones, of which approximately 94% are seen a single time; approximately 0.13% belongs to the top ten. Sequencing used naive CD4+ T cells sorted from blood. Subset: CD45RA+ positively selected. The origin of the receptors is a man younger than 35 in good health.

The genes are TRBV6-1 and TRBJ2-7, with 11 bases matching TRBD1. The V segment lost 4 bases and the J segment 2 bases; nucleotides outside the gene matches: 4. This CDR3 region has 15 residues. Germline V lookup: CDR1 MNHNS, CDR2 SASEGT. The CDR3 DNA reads TGTGCCAGCAGTGCTCGGACAGGGGGCACCTACGAGCAGTACTTC. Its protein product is CASSARTGGTYEQYF.

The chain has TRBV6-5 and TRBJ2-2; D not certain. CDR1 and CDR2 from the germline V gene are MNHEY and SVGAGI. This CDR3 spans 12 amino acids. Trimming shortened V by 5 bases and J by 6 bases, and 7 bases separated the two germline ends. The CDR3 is CASSPTAGELFF. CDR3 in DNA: TGTGCCAGCAGTCCCACGGCCGGGGAGCTGTTTTTT.

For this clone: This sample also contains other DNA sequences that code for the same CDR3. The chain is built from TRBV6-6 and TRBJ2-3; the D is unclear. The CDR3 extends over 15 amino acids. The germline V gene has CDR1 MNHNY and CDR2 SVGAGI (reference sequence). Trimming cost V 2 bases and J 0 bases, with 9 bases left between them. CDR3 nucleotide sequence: TGTGCCAGCAGTTACAGTTCCGGAAGCACAGATACGCAGTATTTT. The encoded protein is CASSYSSGSTDTQYF.

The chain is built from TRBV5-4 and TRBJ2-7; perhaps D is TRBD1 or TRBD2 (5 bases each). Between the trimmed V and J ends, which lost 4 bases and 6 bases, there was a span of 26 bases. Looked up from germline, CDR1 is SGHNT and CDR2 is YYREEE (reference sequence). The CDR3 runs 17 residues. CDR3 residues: CASSPLAGTHGELEQYF. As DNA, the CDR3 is TGTGCCAGCAGCCCCCTCGCCGGGACCCACGGGGAACTCGAGCAGTACTTC.

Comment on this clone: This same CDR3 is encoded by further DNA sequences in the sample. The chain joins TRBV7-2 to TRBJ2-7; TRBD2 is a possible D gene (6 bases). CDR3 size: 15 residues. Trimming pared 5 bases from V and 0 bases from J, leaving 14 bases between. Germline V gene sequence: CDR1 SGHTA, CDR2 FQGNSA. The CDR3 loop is CASSLTGTGSYEQYF. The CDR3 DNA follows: TGTGCCAGCAGCCTTACCGGGACTGGCTCCTACGAGCAGTACTTC.

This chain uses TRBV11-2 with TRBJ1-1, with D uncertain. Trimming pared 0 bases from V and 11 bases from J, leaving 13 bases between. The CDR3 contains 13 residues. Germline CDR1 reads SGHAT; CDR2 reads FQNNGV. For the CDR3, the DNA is TGTGCCAGCAGCTTAGATCCCACCACTGGGGCTTTCTTT. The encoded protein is CASSLDPTTGAFF.

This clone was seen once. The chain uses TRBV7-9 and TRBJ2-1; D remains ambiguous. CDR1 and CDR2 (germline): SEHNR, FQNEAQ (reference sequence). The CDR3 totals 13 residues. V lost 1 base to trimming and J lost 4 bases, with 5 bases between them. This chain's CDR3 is CASSLVIYNEQFF. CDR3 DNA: TGTGCCAGCAGCTTAGTAATTTACAATGAGCAGTTCTTC.

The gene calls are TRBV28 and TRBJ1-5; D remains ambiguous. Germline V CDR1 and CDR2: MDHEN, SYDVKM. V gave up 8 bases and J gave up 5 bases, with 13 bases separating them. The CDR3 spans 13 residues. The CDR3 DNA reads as TGTGCCAGCGCCCAGATCGGGGATCAGCCCCAGCATTTT. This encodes CASAQIGDQPQHF.

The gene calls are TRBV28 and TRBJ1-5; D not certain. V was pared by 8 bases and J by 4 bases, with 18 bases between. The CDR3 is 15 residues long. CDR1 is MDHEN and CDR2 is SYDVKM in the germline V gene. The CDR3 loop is CASSPRSLPNQPQHF. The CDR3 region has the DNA TGTGCCAGCTCCCCTAGGTCACTACCAAATCAGCCCCAGCATTTT.

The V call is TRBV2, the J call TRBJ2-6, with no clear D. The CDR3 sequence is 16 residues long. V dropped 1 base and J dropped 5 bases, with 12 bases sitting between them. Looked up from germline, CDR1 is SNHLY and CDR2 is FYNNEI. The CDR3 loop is CASSEEWSTWANVLTF. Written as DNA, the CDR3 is TGTGCCAGCAGTGAAGAGTGGTCTACCTGGGCCAACGTCCTGACTTTC.